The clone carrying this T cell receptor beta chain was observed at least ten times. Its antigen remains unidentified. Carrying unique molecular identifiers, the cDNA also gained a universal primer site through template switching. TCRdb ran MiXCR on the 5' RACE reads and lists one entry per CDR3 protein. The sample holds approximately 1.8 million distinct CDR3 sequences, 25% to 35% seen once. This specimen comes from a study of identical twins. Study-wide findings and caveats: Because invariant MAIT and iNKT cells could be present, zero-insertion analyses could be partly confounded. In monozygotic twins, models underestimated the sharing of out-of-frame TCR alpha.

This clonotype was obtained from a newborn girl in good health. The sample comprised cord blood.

As DNA, the CDR3 is TGTGCCAGCAGGGATGGTGAAAAACTGTTTTTT. This gives the protein CASRDGEKLFF. The V call is TRBV27, the J call TRBJ1-4; no reliable D call. V lost 6 bases and J 7 bases, leaving 6 bases between the germline ends. CDR3 length equals 11 residues. Germline CDR1 reads MNHEY; CDR2 reads SMNVEV (reference sequence).